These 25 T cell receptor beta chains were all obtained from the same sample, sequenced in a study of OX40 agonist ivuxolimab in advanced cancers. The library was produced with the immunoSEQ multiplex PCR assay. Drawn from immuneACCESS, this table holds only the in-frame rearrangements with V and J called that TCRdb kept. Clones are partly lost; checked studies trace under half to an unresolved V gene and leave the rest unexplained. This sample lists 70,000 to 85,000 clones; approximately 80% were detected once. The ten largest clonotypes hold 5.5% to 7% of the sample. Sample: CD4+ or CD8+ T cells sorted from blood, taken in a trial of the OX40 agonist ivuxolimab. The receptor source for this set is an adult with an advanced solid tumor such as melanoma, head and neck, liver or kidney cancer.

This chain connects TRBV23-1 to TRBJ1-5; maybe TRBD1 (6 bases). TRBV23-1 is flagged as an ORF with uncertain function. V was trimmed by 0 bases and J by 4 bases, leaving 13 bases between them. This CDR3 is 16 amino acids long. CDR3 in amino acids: CASSQSLGRGNQPQHF. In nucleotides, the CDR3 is TGCGCCAGCAGTCAATCCTTAGGGAGGGGGAATCAGCCCCAGCATTTT.

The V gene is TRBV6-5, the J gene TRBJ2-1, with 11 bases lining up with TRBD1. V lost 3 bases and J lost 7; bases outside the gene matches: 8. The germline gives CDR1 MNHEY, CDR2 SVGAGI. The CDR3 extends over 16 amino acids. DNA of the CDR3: TGTGCCAGCAGTTATAATGGACAGGGGGCTCGGAATGAGCAGTTCTTC. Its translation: CASSYNGQGARNEQFF.

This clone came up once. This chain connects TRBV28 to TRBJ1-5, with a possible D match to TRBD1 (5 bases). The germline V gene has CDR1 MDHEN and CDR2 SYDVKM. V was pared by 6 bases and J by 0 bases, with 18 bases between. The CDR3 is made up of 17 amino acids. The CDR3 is CASSSPSRVGSNQPQHF. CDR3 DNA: TGTGCCAGCAGCTCACCGAGCAGGGTGGGTAGCAATCAGCCCCAGCATTTT. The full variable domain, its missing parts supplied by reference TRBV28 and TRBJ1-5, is DVKVTQSSRYLVKRTGEKVFLECVQDMDHENMFWYRQDPGLGLRLIYFSYDVKMKEKGDIPEGYSVSREKKERFSLILESASTNQTSMYLCASSSPSRVGSNQPQHFGDGTRLSIL.

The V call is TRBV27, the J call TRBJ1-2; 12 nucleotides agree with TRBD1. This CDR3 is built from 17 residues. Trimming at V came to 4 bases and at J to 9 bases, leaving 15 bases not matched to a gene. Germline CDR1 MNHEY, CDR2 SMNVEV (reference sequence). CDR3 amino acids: CASSSRDRGREVYRYTF. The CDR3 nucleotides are TGTGCCAGCAGTTCCCGGGACAGGGGGCGCGAGGTTTATCGCTACACCTTC.

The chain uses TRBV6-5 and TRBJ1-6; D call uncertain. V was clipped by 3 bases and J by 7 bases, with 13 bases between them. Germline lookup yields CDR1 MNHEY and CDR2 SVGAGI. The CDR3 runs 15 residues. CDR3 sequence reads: CASSYGVDGNSPLHF. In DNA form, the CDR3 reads TGTGCCAGCAGTTATGGGGTGGACGGAAATTCACCCCTCCACTTT.

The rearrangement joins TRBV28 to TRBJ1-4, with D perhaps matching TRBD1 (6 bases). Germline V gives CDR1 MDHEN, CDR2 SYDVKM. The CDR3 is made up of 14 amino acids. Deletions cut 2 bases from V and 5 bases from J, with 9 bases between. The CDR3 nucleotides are TGTGCCAGCAGTTTAGGAACAGGGAATGAAAAACTGTTTTTT. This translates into CASSLGTGNEKLFF. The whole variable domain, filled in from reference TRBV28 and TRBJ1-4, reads DVKVTQSSRYLVKRTGEKVFLECVQDMDHENMFWYRQDPGLGLRLIYFSYDVKMKEKGDIPEGYSVSREKKERFSLILESASTNQTSMYLCASSLGTGNEKLFFGSGTQLSVL.

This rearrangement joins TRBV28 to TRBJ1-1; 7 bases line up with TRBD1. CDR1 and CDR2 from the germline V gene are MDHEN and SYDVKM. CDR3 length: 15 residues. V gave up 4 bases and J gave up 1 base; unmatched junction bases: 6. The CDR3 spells CASSSFRQGNTEAFF. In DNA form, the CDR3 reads TGTGCCAGCAGTTCCTTCCGACAGGGGAACACTGAAGCTTTCTTT.

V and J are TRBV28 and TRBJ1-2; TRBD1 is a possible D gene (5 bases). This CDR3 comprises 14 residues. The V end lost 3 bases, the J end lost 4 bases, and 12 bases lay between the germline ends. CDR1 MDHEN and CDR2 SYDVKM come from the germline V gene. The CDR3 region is CASSFQGVGYGYTF. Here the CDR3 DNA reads TGTGCCAGCAGTTTCCAGGGCGTAGGCTATGGCTACACCTTC.

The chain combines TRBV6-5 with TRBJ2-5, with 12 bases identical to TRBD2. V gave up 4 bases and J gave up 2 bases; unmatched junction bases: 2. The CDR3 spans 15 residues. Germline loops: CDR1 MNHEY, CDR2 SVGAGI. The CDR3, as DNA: TGTGCCAGCAGTTTCGGGACTAGCGGGCAAGAGACCCAGTACTTC. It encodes CASSFGTSGQETQYF.

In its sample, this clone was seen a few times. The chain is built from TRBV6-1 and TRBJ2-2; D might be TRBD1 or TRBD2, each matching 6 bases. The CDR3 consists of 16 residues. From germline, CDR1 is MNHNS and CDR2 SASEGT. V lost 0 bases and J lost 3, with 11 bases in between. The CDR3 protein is CASSEAVGGHTGELFF. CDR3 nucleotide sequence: TGTGCCAGCAGTGAAGCGGTGGGGGGCCACACCGGGGAGCTGTTTTTT.

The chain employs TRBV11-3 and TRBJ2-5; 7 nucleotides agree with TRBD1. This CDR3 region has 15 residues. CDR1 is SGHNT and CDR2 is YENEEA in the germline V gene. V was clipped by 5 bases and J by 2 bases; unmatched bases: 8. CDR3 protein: CASSPGTAPQETQYF. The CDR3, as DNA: TGTGCCAGCAGCCCCGGGACAGCTCCTCAAGAGACCCAGTACTTC.

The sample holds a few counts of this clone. This CDR3 is CASSDTGSGANVLTF. The CDR3 DNA reads as TGTGCCAGCAGTGATACAGGCTCTGGGGCCAACGTCCTGACTTTC. The V and J genes are TRBV6-6 and TRBJ2-6; maybe TRBD1 (5 bases). This CDR3 comprises 15 residues. Per the germline V gene, CDR1 is MNHNY and CDR2 is SVGAGI (reference sequence). Trimming stripped 5 bases from V and 0 bases from J, with 8 bases between.

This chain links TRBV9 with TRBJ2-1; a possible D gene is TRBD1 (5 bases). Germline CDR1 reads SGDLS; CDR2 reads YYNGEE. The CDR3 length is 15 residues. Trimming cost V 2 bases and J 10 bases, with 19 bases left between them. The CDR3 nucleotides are TGTGCCAGCAGCGTGGGGCAGAGTGCCCCTAGAGAGCAGTTCTTC. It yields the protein CASSVGQSAPREQFF.

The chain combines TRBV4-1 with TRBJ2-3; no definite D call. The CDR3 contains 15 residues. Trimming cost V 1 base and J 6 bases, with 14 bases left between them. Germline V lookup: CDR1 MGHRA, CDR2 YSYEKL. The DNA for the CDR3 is TGCGCCAGCAGCCAAGTCCGAACGTCTGGGGATACGCAGTATTTT. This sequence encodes CASSQVRTSGDTQYF.

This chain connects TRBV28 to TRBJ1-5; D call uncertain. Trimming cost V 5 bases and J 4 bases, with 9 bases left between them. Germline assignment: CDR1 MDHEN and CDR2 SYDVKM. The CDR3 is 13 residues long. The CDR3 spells CASSMTGNQPQHF. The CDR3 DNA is TGTGCCAGCAGTATGACGGGTAATCAGCCCCAGCATTTT.

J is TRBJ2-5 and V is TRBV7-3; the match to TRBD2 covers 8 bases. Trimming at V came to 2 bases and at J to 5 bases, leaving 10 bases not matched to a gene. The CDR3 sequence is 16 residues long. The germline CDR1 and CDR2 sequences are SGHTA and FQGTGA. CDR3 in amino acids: CASSLALVAGSETQYF. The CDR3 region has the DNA TGTGCCAGCAGCTTAGCGCTGGTAGCGGGGAGCGAGACCCAGTACTTC.

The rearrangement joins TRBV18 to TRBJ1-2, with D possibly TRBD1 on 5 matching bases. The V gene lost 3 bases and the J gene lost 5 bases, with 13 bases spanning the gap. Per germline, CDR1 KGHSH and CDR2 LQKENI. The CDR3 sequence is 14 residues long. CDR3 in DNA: TGTGCCAGCTCACCGGGACCGGGGGGGTATGGCTACACCTTC. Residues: CASSPGPGGYGYTF.

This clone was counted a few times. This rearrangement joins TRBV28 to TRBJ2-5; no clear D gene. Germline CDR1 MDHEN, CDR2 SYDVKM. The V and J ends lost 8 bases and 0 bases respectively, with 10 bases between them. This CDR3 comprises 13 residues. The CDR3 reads CASHGRHQETQYF. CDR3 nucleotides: TGTGCCAGCCACGGACGTCACCAAGAGACCCAGTACTTC. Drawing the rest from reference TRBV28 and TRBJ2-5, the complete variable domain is DVKVTQSSRYLVKRTGEKVFLECVQDMDHENMFWYRQDPGLGLRLIYFSYDVKMKEKGDIPEGYSVSREKKERFSLILESASTNQTSMYLCASHGRHQETQYFGPGTRLLVL.

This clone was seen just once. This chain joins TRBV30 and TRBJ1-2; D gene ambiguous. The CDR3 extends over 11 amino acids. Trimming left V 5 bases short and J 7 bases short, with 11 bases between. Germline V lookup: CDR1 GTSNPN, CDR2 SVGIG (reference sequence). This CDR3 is CAWSLDFGYTF. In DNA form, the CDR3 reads TGTGCCTGGTCACTGGACTTTGGCTACACCTTC.

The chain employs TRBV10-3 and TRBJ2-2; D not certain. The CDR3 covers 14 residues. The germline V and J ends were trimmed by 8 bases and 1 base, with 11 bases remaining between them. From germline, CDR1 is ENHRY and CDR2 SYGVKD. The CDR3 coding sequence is TGTGCCATCCCCCTGGACGGGAACACCGGGGAGCTGTTTTTT. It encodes CAIPLDGNTGELFF.

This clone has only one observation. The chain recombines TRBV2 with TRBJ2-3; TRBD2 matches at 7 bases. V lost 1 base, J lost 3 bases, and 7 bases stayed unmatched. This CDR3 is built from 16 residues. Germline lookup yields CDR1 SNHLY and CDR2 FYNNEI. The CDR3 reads CASSEGGGLSTDTQYF. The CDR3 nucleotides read TGTGCCAGCAGTGAAGGGGGGGGACTGAGTACAGATACGCAGTATTTT.

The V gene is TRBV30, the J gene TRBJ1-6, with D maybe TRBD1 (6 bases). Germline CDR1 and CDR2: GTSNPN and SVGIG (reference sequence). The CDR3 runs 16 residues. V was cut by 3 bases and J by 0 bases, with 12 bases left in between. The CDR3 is CAWRLQGGSYNSPLHF. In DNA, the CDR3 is TGTGCCTGGAGGTTACAGGGCGGCTCCTATAATTCACCCCTCCACTTT.

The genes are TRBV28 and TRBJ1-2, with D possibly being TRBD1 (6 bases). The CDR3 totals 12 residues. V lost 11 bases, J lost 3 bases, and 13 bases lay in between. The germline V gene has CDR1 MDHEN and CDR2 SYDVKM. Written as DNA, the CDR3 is TGTGCCTGCCGAGGGGGGCACTATGGCTACACCTTC. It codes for CACRGGHYGYTF.

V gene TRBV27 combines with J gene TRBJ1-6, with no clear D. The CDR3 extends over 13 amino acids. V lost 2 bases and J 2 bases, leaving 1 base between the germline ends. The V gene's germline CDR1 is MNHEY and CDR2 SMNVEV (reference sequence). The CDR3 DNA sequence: TGTGCCAGCAGTTTAACCTATAATTCACCCCTCCACTTT. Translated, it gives CASSLTYNSPLHF.

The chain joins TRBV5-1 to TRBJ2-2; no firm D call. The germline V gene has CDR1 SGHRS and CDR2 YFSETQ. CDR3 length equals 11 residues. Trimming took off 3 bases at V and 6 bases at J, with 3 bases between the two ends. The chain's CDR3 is CASSWAGELFF. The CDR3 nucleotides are TGCGCCAGCAGCTGGGCCGGGGAGCTGTTTTTT. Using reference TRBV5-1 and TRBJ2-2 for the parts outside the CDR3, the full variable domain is KAGVTQTPRYLIKTRGQQVTLSCSPISGHRSVSWYQQTPGQGLQFLFEYFSETQRNKGNFPGRFSGRQFSNSRSEMNVSTLELGDSALYLCASSWAGELFFGEGSRLTVL.